This passage covers 15 T cell receptor beta chains from one sample sequenced in a study of CD4+ T cells in melanoma. Sequencing used immunoSEQ multiplex PCR; TCRdb keeps in-frame clones, though not all of them. The sample has more than 15,000 clones; around 69% are singletons. The sequenced sample was cells from a culture (not recorded whether cultured in vitro). Every receptor here comes from a human donor with melanoma.

This chain links TRBV29-1 with TRBJ1-2; 11 nucleotides agree with TRBD1. Germline V lookup: CDR1 SQVTM, CDR2 ANQGSEA. The CDR3 consists of 17 residues. Trimming removed 4 bases from V and 5 bases from J; junction bases left unmatched: 15. The CDR3 nucleotides are TGCAGCGTTGGGGGGACGGCAGTTGGGACAGGGGGATATGGCTACACCTTC. It encodes CSVGGTAVGTGGYGYTF.

The V gene is TRBV6-6, the J gene TRBJ2-7; D is unclear. CDR1 and CDR2 (germline): MNHNY, SVGAGI (reference sequence). The CDR3 is made up of 14 amino acids. V was trimmed by 2 bases and J by 3 bases, leaving 11 bases between them. The CDR3 reads CASSYGHPYYEQYF. The CDR3 nucleotides read TGTGCCAGCAGTTACGGGCACCCGTACTACGAGCAGTACTTC.

This chain connects TRBV6-6 to TRBJ2-5; a weak D match, TRBD2 (6 bases). V was clipped by 7 bases and J by 11 bases, with 14 bases between them. Germline V gene sequence: CDR1 MNHNY, CDR2 SVGAGI (reference sequence). The CDR3 runs to 11 residues. CDR3 amino acids: CASINSGEQYF. Here the CDR3 DNA reads TGTGCCAGCATTAACTCGGGGGAGCAGTACTTC.

This chain links TRBV30 with TRBJ1-1; TRBD1 aligns across 8 bases. CDR1 is GTSNPN, CDR2 SVGIG, per germline (reference sequence). V dropped 5 bases and J dropped 6; count of bases not matched to a gene: 14. The CDR3 length is 15 residues. The CDR3: CAWFNQPGGGSEAFF. DNA for the CDR3: TGTGCCTGGTTCAACCAACCAGGGGGCGGATCTGAAGCTTTCTTT.

This clone showed up just a few times. The rearrangement uses TRBV5-8 and TRBJ1-2; D uncertain. The CDR3 is 10 amino acids. The germline gives CDR1 SGHTS, CDR2 YDEGEE. V lost 6 bases and J lost 8, with 8 bases in between. CDR3 coding DNA: TGTGCCAGCAAGGAGTCAGGCTACACCTTC. This codes for CASKESGYTF.

The chain links TRBV11-3 to TRBJ2-4; 8 bases line up with TRBD1. CDR3 length: 17 residues. Germline V gene lookup returns CDR1 SGHNT and CDR2 YENEEA. The junction had 5 bases not matched to a gene; V was cut back by 0 bases and J by 1 base. The CDR3 here is CASSLDRGRSAKNIQYF. CDR3 sequence (DNA): TGTGCCAGCAGCTTAGACAGGGGGCGCAGTGCCAAAAACATTCAGTACTTC.

The rearrangement joins TRBV6-1 to TRBJ1-4; D perhaps matches TRBD1 (5 bases). Looked up from germline, CDR1 is MNHNS and CDR2 is SASEGT. The length of the CDR3 is 16 residues. The V end was cut by 3 bases, the J end by 0 bases, with 11 bases between. CDR3 in DNA: TGTGCCAGCAGTGAGTGGGGCAGTGCAACTAATGAAAAACTGTTTTTT. Translated: CASSEWGSATNEKLFF.

The genes are TRBV6-6 and TRBJ2-7, with D perhaps given as TRBD1 or TRBD2 (5 bases each). CDR3 length equals 15 residues. The V gene lost 4 bases and the J gene lost 1 base, with 14 bases spanning the gap. CDR1 and CDR2 from the germline V gene are MNHNY and SVGAGI (reference sequence). CDR3 loop: CASSSTGTVSYEQYF. CDR3 DNA sequence: TGTGCCAGCAGTTCGACCGGGACGGTATCCTACGAGCAGTACTTC.

The chain employs TRBV7-3 and TRBJ2-1; tentatively, D is TRBD1 (6 bases). From germline, CDR1 is SGHTA and CDR2 FQGTGA. Trimming took 0 bases from V and 9 from J, leaving 12 bases between them. The CDR3 is made up of 14 amino acids. CDR3 bases: TGTGCCAGCAGCTTAACGACAGGTCAGGGTGAGCAGTTCTTC. Its translation is CASSLTTGQGEQFF.

The chain uses TRBV19 and TRBJ2-3; tentatively, D is TRBD1 (5 bases). This CDR3 is 14 amino acids long. V was cut by 5 bases and J by 0 bases, with 9 bases left in between. From germline, CDR1 is LNHDA and CDR2 SQIVND (reference sequence). This CDR3 reads CASSRQGSTDTQYF. The DNA of the CDR3 is TGTGCCAGTAGTCGGCAGGGAAGCACAGATACGCAGTATTTT.

The rearrangement uses TRBV7-8 and TRBJ2-5; 8 bases map to TRBD1. V trimming: 6 bases; J trimming: 4 bases; junction bases outside the gene matches: 13. Germline values: CDR1 SGHVS, CDR2 FQNEAQ. The CDR3 contains 16 residues. As DNA, the CDR3 is TGTGCCAGCAGTAGGACAGGGTCGTCCTCGTCAGAGACCCAGTACTTC. Its protein is CASSRTGSSSSETQYF.

This sequence joins TRBV2 and TRBJ2-7, with 12 bases matching TRBD1. The CDR3 is 14 residues long. CDR1 and CDR2 (germline): SNHLY, FYNNEI. The V and J ends lost 6 bases and 6 bases, in that order; junction bases with no gene match: 6. The CDR3, as DNA: TGTGCCAGCAGGGGGGACAGGGGGCTCTTCGAGCAGTACTTC. Its translation is CASRGDRGLFEQYF.

The rearrangement links TRBV18 to TRBJ1-2, with a possible D match to TRBD1 (5 bases). Germline lookup yields CDR1 KGHSH and CDR2 LQKENI. Trimming stripped 0 bases from V and 3 bases from J, with 8 bases between. The CDR3 totals 14 residues. The DNA for the CDR3 is TGTGCCAGCTCACCACCGGGGGGTGACTATGGCTACACCTTC. This codes for CASSPPGGDYGYTF. The variable domain in full, with the rest retrieved from reference TRBV18 and TRBJ1-2, is NAGVMQNPRHLVRRRGQEARLRCSPMKGHSHVYWYRQLPEEGLKFMVYLQKENIIDESGMPKERFSAEFPKEGPSILRIQQVVRGDSAAYFCASSPPGGDYGYTFGSGTRLTVV.

This chain's CDR3 is CASSSRDGGNTIYF. CDR3 DNA sequence: TGTGCCAGCAGCTCCCGGGACGGTGGAAACACCATATATTTT. The chain carries TRBV11-1 and TRBJ1-3, with D tentatively TRBD1 (5 bases). Per the germline V gene, CDR1 is SGHAT and CDR2 is FQDESV (reference sequence). The V and J ends lost 4 bases and 3 bases respectively, with 10 bases between them. The CDR3 extends over 14 amino acids.

The V gene is TRBV11-2, the J gene TRBJ1-4; D remains ambiguous. The V gene's germline CDR1 is SGHAT and CDR2 FQNNGV. The CDR3 is 14 amino acids. V lost 5 bases, J lost 5 bases, and 12 bases lay in between. DNA for the CDR3: TGTGCCAGCAGCCAAAGGCTTTCGAATGAAAAACTGTTTTTT. Protein: CASSQRLSNEKLFF.